What follows are 25 T cell receptor beta chains derived from one specimen sequenced in a study of neurological immune-mediated disorders. Using its own MiXCR run on the 5' RACE reads, TCRdb lists one record per CDR3 protein. The data contain 46,000 or so distinct CDR3 sequences, 10% of them singletons. Sequences were obtained from PBMCs. These TCRs come from a woman in her thirties or forties with HTLV-1-associated myelopathy (HAM/TSP).

This clonotype was found a few times. This rearrangement joins TRBV30 to TRBJ2-7; 7 bases map to TRBD1. J was trimmed by 2 bases and V by 4 bases; bases with no gene match: 2. The CDR3 sequence is 12 residues long. Looked up from germline, CDR1 is GTSNPN and CDR2 is SVGIG (reference sequence). The CDR3: CAWNTGAYEQYF. The CDR3 DNA reads TGTGCCTGGAATACAGGGGCCTACGAGCAGTACTTC.

Points on this clonotype: This may arise from a read error, as a much more abundant clone is one base away. This chain joins TRBV2 and TRBJ2-3, with unresolved D. Germline-derived CDR1 and CDR2 are SNHLY and FYNNEI. This CDR3 comprises 13 residues. CDR3 sequence (DNA): TGTGTCAGCAGTGAAGGAACCGAGGATACGCAGTATTTT. Amino acids: CVSSEGTEDTQYF.

This clonotype was observed at least ten times. The J gene is TRBJ2-7, the V gene TRBV3-1; D uncertain. Germline CDR1 LGHDT, CDR2 YNNKEL (reference sequence). This CDR3 region has 11 residues. Deletions cut 4 bases from V and 5 bases from J, with 6 bases between. The CDR3 reads CASSRKNEQYF. CDR3 in DNA: TGTGCCAGCAGCCGGAAGAACGAGCAGTACTTC.

This clonotype has more than one count but fewer than ten. One junction end disagrees with the germline gene, perhaps due to a read error. The chain employs TRBV7-3 and TRBJ1-2; D is perhaps TRBD1 (6 bases). This CDR3 contains 13 residues. Per germline, CDR1 SGHTA and CDR2 FQGTGA. The CDR3 DNA follows: TGTACCAGCAGCCCCGGGACAACAGGGGGCTACACCTTC. It codes for CTSSPGTTGGYTF. Together with reference TRBV7-3 and TRBJ1-2, the CDR3 gives the full variable domain: GAGVSQTPSNKVTEKGKYVELRCDPISGHTALYWYRQSLGQGPEFLIYFQGTGAADDSGLPNDRFFAVRPEGSVSTLKIQRTERGDSAVYLCTSSPGTTGGYTFGSGTRLTVV.

In its sample, this clonotype was seen many times. This chain joins TRBV9 and TRBJ2-7; 9 bases are a match to TRBD2. The germline V gene encodes CDR1 SGDLS and CDR2 YYNGEE. V lost 0 bases to trimming and J lost 4 bases; unmatched junction nucleotides: 5. This CDR3 has 15 amino acids. CDR3 nucleotides: TGTGCCAGCAGCGTAGAAGGCGGGGGGGCGTACGAGCAGTACTTC. This gives the protein CASSVEGGGAYEQYF.

This clonotype was seen at least ten times. The V gene is TRBV18, the J gene TRBJ1-1; tentative D call: TRBD1 (5 bases). There are 16 residues in the CDR3. Germline V lookup: CDR1 KGHSH, CDR2 LQKENI. Trimming stripped 1 base from V and 0 bases from J, with 12 bases between. CDR3 in amino acids: CASSPLNQGLNTEAFF. Written as DNA, the CDR3 is TGTGCCAGCTCACCACTAAACCAGGGATTGAACACTGAAGCTTTCTTT.

In its sample, this clonotype was seen many times. The genes are TRBV2 and TRBJ2-7; D gene unclear. Looked up from germline, CDR1 is SNHLY and CDR2 is FYNNEI. This CDR3 contains 13 residues. V shed 6 bases and J shed 3 bases, with 12 bases lying between them. Here the CDR3 DNA reads TGTGCCAGCAGGTACACATACTACTACGAGCAGTACTTC. It is translated as CASRYTYYYEQYF.

There are many counts of this clonotype. V and J are TRBV5-5 and TRBJ2-1; D perhaps matches TRBD2 (6 bases). With 6 bases removed from V and 9 bases from J, the gap between germline ends came to 16 bases. The CDR3 has 13 residues. Germline assignment: CDR1 SGHKS and CDR2 YYEKEE (reference sequence). The DNA of the CDR3 is TGTGCCAGCACTACCTGGGGAGGTAGTGAGCAGTTCTTC. This gives the protein CASTTWGGSEQFF. Drawing the rest from reference TRBV5-5 and TRBJ2-1, the complete variable domain is DAGVTQSPTHLIKTRGQQVTLRCSPISGHKSVSWYQQVLGQGPQFIFQYYEKEERGRGNFPDRFSARQFPNYSSELNVNALLLGDSALYLCASTTWGGSEQFFGPGTRLTVL.

Ten or more counts support this clonotype. The CDR3 loop is CASSLVSAGSNEKLFF. The CDR3 DNA follows: TGTGCCAGCAGCTTAGTTTCAGCAGGGAGTAATGAAAAACTGTTTTTT. The chain links TRBV7-8 to TRBJ1-4; maybe TRBD1 (5 bases). Germline V lookup: CDR1 SGHVS, CDR2 FQNEAQ. The V end was cut by 1 base, the J end by 4 bases, with 13 bases between. This CDR3 comprises 16 residues.

This clonotype was counted at least ten times. V usage is TRBV7-2 and J usage is TRBJ1-2; TRBD1 might be the D (5 bases). CDR1 and CDR2 (germline): SGHTA, FQGNSA. The CDR3 is 12 residues long. The V and J ends lost 4 bases and 8 bases respectively, with 11 bases between them. The CDR3 DNA sequence: TGTGCCAGCAGCTGGAGGGACGGGGGCTACACCTTC. Translating gives CASSWRDGGYTF.

Note on this clonotype: Possible read error: a much larger clone is one base away. The chain recombines TRBV10-3 with TRBJ2-5, with no clear D. CDR3 length: 11 residues. Germline V gene data show CDR1 as ENHRY and CDR2 as SYGVKD. CDR3 bases: TGTGCCATCAGTGATCTGGAGATCCAGTACTTC. Translation: CAISDLEIQYF.

This clonotype was counted at least ten times. The chain couples TRBV2 to TRBJ2-3, with D uncertain. This CDR3 is built from 14 residues. Germline CDR1 is SNHLY and CDR2 is FYNNEI. Trimming stripped 6 bases from V and 3 bases from J, with 13 bases between. CDR3 protein: CASSLQMGTDTQYF. CDR3 DNA: TGTGCCAGCAGCCTCCAGATGGGGACAGATACGCAGTATTTT.

This clonotype is termed medium-sized. The V and J genes are TRBV5-1 and TRBJ1-2, with D perhaps TRBD1 (6 bases). Trimming shortened V by 5 bases and J by 6 bases, and 11 bases separated the two germline ends. The CDR3 has 12 amino acids. Germline CDR1 reads SGHRS; CDR2 reads YFSETQ. The CDR3 protein is CASSSRGDGYTF. In DNA, the CDR3 is TGCGCCAGCAGTTCCAGGGGAGATGGCTACACCTTC. The full variable domain, completed using reference TRBV5-1 and TRBJ1-2, is KAGVTQTPRYLIKTRGQQVTLSCSPISGHRSVSWYQQTPGQGLQFLFEYFSETQRNKGNFPGRFSGRQFSNSRSEMNVSTLELGDSALYLCASSSRGDGYTFGSGTRLTVV.

Ten or more counts support this clonotype. The chain joins TRBV6-4 to TRBJ2-3; D might be TRBD2 (6 bases). CDR3 size: 15 residues. V gave up 7 bases and J gave up 4 bases, with 18 bases separating them. CDR1 MRHNA and CDR2 SNTAGT come from the germline V gene. The chain's CDR3 is CASITGGLKADTQYF. CDR3 in DNA: TGTGCCAGCATTACCGGGGGACTCAAGGCAGATACGCAGTATTTT.

This clonotype was seen ten or more times. This chain joins TRBV5-1 and TRBJ2-1; the match to TRBD1 covers 8 bases. Trimming cost V 0 bases and J 3 bases; bases outside gene matches: 2. The length of the CDR3 is 15 residues. Germline CDR1 SGHRS, CDR2 YFSETQ. The CDR3 spells CASSLGQGFYNEQFF. The CDR3 DNA reads as TGCGCCAGCAGCTTGGGACAGGGGTTCTACAATGAGCAGTTCTTC.

Comment on this clonotype: A clone one base away is much larger, so this may be a read error. CDR3 residues: CASSLDQGDDTEAFF. DNA of the CDR3: TGCGCCAGCAGCTTGGACCAGGGGGACGACACTGAAGCTTTCTTT. The genes are TRBV5-1 and TRBJ1-1; 7 positions agree with TRBD1. The CDR3 is 15 residues long. V trimming: 0 bases; J trimming: 3 bases; junction bases outside the gene matches: 5. Germline V gene data show CDR1 as SGHRS and CDR2 as YFSETQ.

This clonotype was observed at least ten times. The gene calls are TRBV7-2 and TRBJ2-4; the match to TRBD1 covers 12 bases. CDR3 size: 15 residues. Germline CDR1 is SGHTA and CDR2 is FQGNSA. V dropped 5 bases and J dropped 10; count of bases not matched to a gene: 9. In DNA, the CDR3 is TGTGCCAGCAGCCCGACCGGGACAGGGGGCGGGATTCAGTACTTC. Its protein is CASSPTGTGGGIQYF.

In its sample, this clonotype was seen many times. The chain joins TRBV7-2 to TRBJ2-7, with 8 nucleotides matching TRBD2. The germline CDR1 and CDR2 sequences are SGHTA and FQGNSA. The CDR3 has 15 residues. Trimming at V came to 1 base and at J to 2 bases, leaving 4 bases not matched to a gene. The CDR3 nucleotides are TGTGCCAGCAGCTTAGATAGCGGGGTCGCCTACGAGCAGTACTTC. Encoded protein: CASSLDSGVAYEQYF.

This clonotype has a count of ten or more. The chain joins TRBV15 to TRBJ2-3; no reliable D call. This CDR3 is 14 amino acids long. Trimming removed 0 bases from V and 0 bases from J, with 4 bases in between. Germline V lookup: CDR1 LNHNV, CDR2 YYDKDF (reference sequence). CDR3 coding DNA: TGTGCCACCAGCAGAGATGAGAGCACAGATACGCAGTATTTT. Its translation is CATSRDESTDTQYF.

The sample holds many counts of this clonotype. This rearrangement joins TRBV5-1 to TRBJ2-5; the D gene is possibly TRBD2 (7 bases). The CDR3 extends over 17 amino acids. The V gene's germline CDR1 is SGHRS and CDR2 YFSETQ. Trimming shortened V by 2 bases and J by 1 base, and 18 bases separated the two germline ends. The CDR3 region has the DNA TGCGCCAGCAGCTTAGGGTTCGGGGGGCCCTCCCAAGAGACCCAGTACTTC. This codes for CASSLGFGGPSQETQYF.

This clonotype is a singleton in its sample. A much larger clone is a single base away; this may be a read error. The rearrangement links TRBV12-3 or TRBV12-4 to TRBJ2-1, with D tentatively TRBD2 (5 bases). This CDR3 spans 11 amino acids. The CDR3 DNA reads TGTGCCAACAGTCAGTCGGACTTGAAGTTCTTC. This sequence encodes CANSQSDLKFF.

This clonotype was detected many times. V usage is TRBV25-1 and J usage is TRBJ1-2; maybe TRBD1 (5 bases). CDR1 is MGHDK, CDR2 SYGVNS, per germline. Trimming took 5 bases from V and 8 from J, leaving 12 bases between them. This CDR3 region has 12 residues. CDR3 residues: CASSYRDGGYTF. As DNA, the CDR3 is TGTGCCAGCAGTTACCGGGACGGCGGCTACACCTTC.

This clonotype appeared many times. The chain has TRBV5-1 and TRBJ2-1, with D uncertain. Germline assignment: CDR1 SGHRS and CDR2 YFSETQ. The length of the CDR3 is 11 residues. Between the trimmed V and J ends, which lost 5 bases and 14 bases, there was a span of 14 bases. Written as DNA, the CDR3 is TGCGCCAGCAGGGGGTCAGAGTGGGAGTTCTTC. Translation gives CASRGSEWEFF.

This clonotype was observed at least ten times. The gene calls are TRBV20-1 and TRBJ1-5; TRBD1 might be the D (5 bases). With 3 bases removed from V and 6 bases from J, the gap between germline ends came to 9 bases. This CDR3 comprises 12 residues. Germline CDR1 is DFQATT and CDR2 is SNEGSKA (reference sequence). The CDR3 protein is CSASARVQPQHF. Written as DNA, the CDR3 is TGCAGTGCTAGTGCCAGGGTTCAGCCCCAGCATTTT.

There are many counts of this clonotype. This sequence joins TRBV21-1 and TRBJ1-5. TRBV21-1 is reported as a pseudogene. The CDR3 has 12 amino acids. The CDR3 sequence: CASIKGTQPQHF. CDR3 sequence (DNA): TGTGCCAGCATTAAAGGAACGCAGCCCCAGCATTTT.